Following are 4 T cell receptor beta chains from one sample sequenced in a study of T cells after somatic rescue of genetic block. The data were produced by immunoSEQ multiplex PCR, yet TCRdb's version contains in-frame clones alone and is incomplete. Here the sample spans around 67,000 clones, approximately 90% being singletons. Sample: peripheral blood mononuclear cells (PBMCs). The receptors were sampled from a man aged 25 to 40.

The chain links TRBV11-2 to TRBJ1-1; TRBD1 agrees at 8 bases. Trimming cost V 1 base and J 10 bases; bases outside gene matches: 8. The germline CDR1 and CDR2 sequences are SGHAT and FQNNGV. The CDR3 is 14 amino acids. Here the CDR3 DNA reads TGTGCCAGCAGCTTAGTTTTCCAGGGGGCCTTAGCTTTCTTT. It codes for CASSLVFQGALAFF.

This clone came up once. The gene calls are TRBV28 and TRBJ2-7; tentatively, D is TRBD1 (6 bases). The CDR3 contains 14 residues. CDR1 and CDR2 (germline): MDHEN, SYDVKM. Trimming shortened V by 5 bases and J by 5 bases, and 16 bases separated the two germline ends. The CDR3, as DNA: TGTGCCAGCAGTAGGACAGATATCAAGAACGAGCAGTACTTC. Translation: CASSRTDIKNEQYF.

This chain uses TRBV6-5 with TRBJ1-1; D uncertain. The ends were cut back, 2 bases at V and 7 bases at J, with 14 bases in the middle. Germline CDR1 and CDR2: MNHEY and SVGAGI. CDR3 length: 14 amino acids. The CDR3 spells CASSYADPLNEAFF. The CDR3 nucleotides are TGTGCCAGCAGTTACGCGGACCCGCTCAATGAAGCTTTCTTT.

The gene calls are TRBV6-1 and TRBJ2-3; TRBD1 matches at 9 bases. This CDR3 is built from 17 residues. Germline lookup yields CDR1 MNHNS and CDR2 SASEGT. V lost 2 bases, J lost 5 bases, and 11 bases stayed unmatched. The CDR3 nucleotides read TGTGCCAGCAGTGAAAACCCGGACAGGGGTGATGTAGATACGCAGTATTTT. Translation: CASSENPDRGDVDTQYF.